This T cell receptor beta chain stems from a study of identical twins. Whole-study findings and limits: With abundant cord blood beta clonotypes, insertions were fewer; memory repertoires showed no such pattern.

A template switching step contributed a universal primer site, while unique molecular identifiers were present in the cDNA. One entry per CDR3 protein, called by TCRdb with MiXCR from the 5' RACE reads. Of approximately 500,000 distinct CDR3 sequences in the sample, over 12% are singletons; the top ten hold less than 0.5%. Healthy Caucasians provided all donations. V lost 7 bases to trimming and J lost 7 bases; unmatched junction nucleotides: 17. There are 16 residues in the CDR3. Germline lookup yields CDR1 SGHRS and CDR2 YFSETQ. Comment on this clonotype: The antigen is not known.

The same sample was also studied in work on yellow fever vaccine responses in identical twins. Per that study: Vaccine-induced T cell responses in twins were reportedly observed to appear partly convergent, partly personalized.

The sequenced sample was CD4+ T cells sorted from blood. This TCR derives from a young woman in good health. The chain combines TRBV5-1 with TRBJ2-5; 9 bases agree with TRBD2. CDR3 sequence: CASQRGSAGGQVTQYF. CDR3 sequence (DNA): TGCGCCAGCCAAAGGGGTTCCGCGGGAGGGCAGGTGACCCAGTACTTC. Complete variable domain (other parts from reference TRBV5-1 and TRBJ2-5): KAGVTQTPRYLIKTRGQQVTLSCSPISGHRSVSWYQQTPGQGLQFLFEYFSETQRNKGNFPGRFSGRQFSNSRSEMNVSTLELGDSALYLCASQRGSAGGQVTQYFGPGTRLLVL.